This T cell receptor (beta chain) was found in a study of OX40 agonist ivuxolimab in advanced cancers. About the study as a whole: Ivuxolimab was a fully human IgG2 agonistic monoclonal antibody targeting the costimulatory receptor OX40 (CD134). The paper reports the monotherapy dose-escalation portion (N = 52 patients) of the phase I ivuxolimab trial. Intravenous ivuxolimab was administered to patients every 2 weeks at six dose levels: 0.01, 0.1, 0.3, 1.5, 3 and 10 mg/kg. Three dose-escalation patients achieved partial responses, one with hepatocellular carcinoma and two with cutaneous melanoma. The dose-escalation cohort was about 86% male with a mean age of around 62 years, ranging from roughly 23 to 85. Of the approximately 53 patients in dose escalation, 19 had hepatocellular carcinoma, some 15 had melanoma, 9 had renal cell carcinoma and 9 had head and neck cancer. Patients were allowed to have had prior anti-PD-1, anti-PD-L1 or anti-CTLA-4 therapy, and around 40% of the dose-escalation patients had previously received checkpoint inhibitors. Peripheral TCRbeta sequencing aimed to test whether ivuxolimab altered TCR sequence diversity and caused clonal T-cell expansion. Here is what the overall study found, with its caveats: Low levels of normalized T-cell clonal expansion were also shown by some nonresponding patients. After ivuxolimab, more expanded clones were found on average in CD8+ T cells than in CD4+ T cells. Clonal expansion of both CD4+ and CD8+ blood T cells was observed from baseline to week 6 at doses 0.1 to 3.0 mg/kg. In partial responders in the 0.1-3.0 mg/kg groups, normalized peripheral clonal expansion was found to be among the lowest, especially among CD8+ T cells. The antigen specificity of the clonally expanded peripheral T cells was not determined.

Taken from the germline V gene (reference sequence), the CDR1 and CDR2 loops are LNHDA and SQIVND. The CDR3 contains 14 residues, cysteine and phenylalanine counted. The kept DNA is CDR3 alone, 42 bases in frame from the first base. V was cut back by 0 bases and J by 7 bases, leaving a gap of 10 bases between them. Genomic DNA was extracted from sorted cells for sequencing of the TCRbeta CDR3 region. The immunoSEQ Assay was used to sequence the TCRbeta CDR3 regions. In its TCRdb copy, this immuneACCESS table keeps in-frame sequences only and misses some clones. Where compared with another copy, unresolved V genes explain less than half of these, and the others have no known cause. A total of approximately 79,000 clones appear in this sample, 85% to 90% of them only once. More than 0.5% of the sample comes from the top ten. The trial excluded patients who had a history of autoimmune disease or were on systemic immunosuppression. Peripheral blood for TCR sequencing was drawn from every dose cohort at baseline, at cycle 4 day 1 and at cycle 7 day 1. Samples came from an open-label, multicenter, first-in-human phase I dose-escalation trial of ivuxolimab. Adults with locally advanced or metastatic melanoma, renal cell, hepatocellular, or head and neck squamous cell carcinoma were enrolled in the trial. Before TCR sequencing, CD4+ T cells and CD8+ T cells from peripheral blood were sorted into separate populations.

Concerning this clone itself: The target of this receptor is not known. Per-nucleotide qualities are absent, and no much larger clonotype sits a single base away.

This clonotype was obtained from an adult with an advanced solid tumor such as melanoma, head and neck, liver or kidney cancer. The sequence joins TRBV19 to TRBJ2-1, with TRBD2 tentatively as D gene (5 bases match). The starting material was CD4+ or CD8+ T cells sorted from blood, obtained in a trial of the OX40 agonist ivuxolimab. The CDR3 loop reads CASSIEASRNEQFF. The nucleotides are TGTGCCAGTAGTATAGAGGCTAGCAGGAATGAGCAGTTCTTC.